The 32 T cell receptor beta chains listed next were all sequenced from one sample in a study of cytomegalovirus exposure and HLA in healthy donors. It was with 60 Vbeta and 13 Jbeta primers that the PCR ran. This table comes from immunoSEQ multiplex PCR, and its TCRdb copy is limited to in-frame clones, with some not included. The data show 100,000 to 150,000 clones, less than 80% seen once. The specimen sequenced was PBMCs. The source of these receptors is a man aged 25 to 40 in good health and CMV-seronegative.

This clone was seen just once. CDR3 bases: TGCGCCAGCAGCTTGGGGACAGGGGGCGGAGATACGCAGTATTTT. Translation gives CASSLGTGGGDTQYF. The chain joins TRBV5-1 to TRBJ2-3; 11 positions match TRBD1. The CDR3 sequence is 15 residues long. J gave up 5 bases and V 0 bases, and 2 bases lay outside the gene matches. Germline CDR1 reads SGHRS; CDR2 reads YFSETQ.

This clone has only a few counts. V is TRBV5-4 and J is TRBJ2-1; 14 bases line up with TRBD2. Germline CDR1 is SGHNT and CDR2 is YYREEE (reference sequence). Trimming removed 3 bases from V and 9 bases from J; junction bases left unmatched: 5. The CDR3 runs 15 residues. CDR3 DNA sequence: TGTGCCAGCAGCTCGGGGACTAGCGGGGGTGGTGAGCAGTTCTTC. This sequence encodes CASSSGTSGGGEQFF.

This clone appeared once. For the CDR3, the DNA is TGTGCCTGGAAAACTGGGACTAATGTACGACAGTACTTC. Encoded protein: CAWKTGTNVRQYF. The V gene is TRBV30, the J gene TRBJ2-7, with 7 nucleotides matching TRBD2. With V trimmed by 4 bases and J by 10 bases, 13 bases remained unmatched. CDR1 and CDR2 from the germline V gene are GTSNPN and SVGIG (reference sequence). The CDR3 has 13 residues.

CDR3 in DNA: TGTGCCAGCAGTTACGGCAAGGAGTTCTCCTACGAGCAGTACTTC. Its translation: CASSYGKEFSYEQYF. The chain is built from TRBV6-5 and TRBJ2-7; D not resolved. CDR3 length equals 15 residues. V gave up 2 bases and J gave up 0 bases, with 11 bases separating them. Germline V gene sequence: CDR1 MNHEY, CDR2 SVGAGI.

The chain recombines TRBV29-1 with TRBJ2-7; the match to TRBD1 covers 10 bases. Germline V gene data show CDR1 as SQVTM and CDR2 as ANQGSEA. CDR3 length: 14 residues. V was clipped by 5 bases and J by 6 bases; unmatched bases: 10. The CDR3 sequence is CSVPLGTGAGEQYF. The CDR3 bases are TGCAGCGTTCCACTCGGGACAGGGGCAGGCGAGCAGTACTTC.

This clone has a handful of counts. The chain is built from TRBV6-5 and TRBJ1-6, with 9 bases matching TRBD1. V was pared by 1 base and J by 7 bases, with 5 bases of the junction left unmatched. Germline lookup yields CDR1 MNHEY and CDR2 SVGAGI. The CDR3 has 16 amino acids. The CDR3 reads CASSYLPGQGNSPLHF. The CDR3 DNA reads TGTGCCAGCAGTTACTTACCGGGACAGGGAAATTCACCCCTCCACTTT.

A note on this clone: At one end, the junction sequence differs from germline, possibly due to a read error. The chain uses TRBV7-9 and TRBJ1-2, with TRBD1 as a possible D gene (5 bases). CDR3 length equals 13 residues. Germline lookup yields CDR1 SEHNR and CDR2 FQNEAQ (reference sequence). CDR3 residues: CSSSSGGDYGYTF. The CDR3 nucleotides read TGTTCCAGCAGCTCCGGGGGGGACTATGGCTACACCTTC.

This rearrangement joins TRBV21-1 to TRBJ2-4; the listed D gene, TRBD1, was not tested against the DNA. TRBV21-1 is a known pseudogene. The CDR3 runs to 20 residues. The CDR3 DNA is TGTGCCAGCAGCAAAGAAGGGGACAATCCTATTCCTGAGGCCAAAAACATTCAGTACTTC. As protein: CASSKEGDNPIPEAKNIQYF.

This clone was detected only a few times. This chain uses TRBV25-1 with TRBJ2-1; 7 bases line up with TRBD1. The germline V gene has CDR1 MGHDK and CDR2 SYGVNS. This CDR3 spans 14 amino acids. Trimming cost V 3 bases and J 6 bases; bases outside gene matches: 5. CDR3 coding DNA: TGTGCCAGCAGTGATGATAGGGGGCCCAATGAGCAGTTCTTC. Its translation is CASSDDRGPNEQFF.

The V call is TRBV5-6, the J call TRBJ2-4, with TRBD1 identical over 8 bases. The junction had 9 bases not matched to a gene; V was cut back by 3 bases and J by 13 bases. Per germline, CDR1 SGHDT and CDR2 YYEEEE. This CDR3 has 13 amino acids. CDR3 bases: TGTGCCAGCAGCTCGGATAAGACAGGGGCCCAGTACTTC. Its protein is CASSSDKTGAQYF.

J is TRBJ1-5 and V is TRBV6-5; TRBD1 matches 7 bases. The CDR3 loop spans 15 amino acids. Germline CDR1 MNHEY, CDR2 SVGAGI. The ends lost 5 bases at V and 1 base at J; junction bases unmatched: 5. Here the CDR3 DNA reads TGTGCCAGCAGTCCCGGGACAGCCAGCAATCAGCCCCAGCATTTT. Encoded protein: CASSPGTASNQPQHF.

This clone has just a few counts. The rearrangement uses TRBV7-3 and TRBJ2-2, with D possibly matching TRBD2 (5 bases). Germline CDR1 SGHTA, CDR2 FQGTGA. Trimming stripped 4 bases from V and 2 bases from J, with 8 bases between. The CDR3 runs to 14 residues. The CDR3 loop is CASSSPGNTGELFF. The CDR3 DNA follows: TGTGCCAGCAGCTCCCCGGGAAACACCGGGGAGCTGTTTTTT.

This clone was picked up one time. CDR3 sequence (DNA): TGTGCCAGCAGCCAAGATATCACCGGGCAGGAGGGGGGCTACACCTTC. Translated, it gives CASSQDITGQEGGYTF. The rearrangement joins TRBV4-2 to TRBJ1-2; TRBD1 is a possible D gene (5 bases). V lost 0 bases, J lost 8 bases, and 19 bases lay in between. The CDR3 covers 16 residues. Germline V gives CDR1 LGHNA, CDR2 YNFKEQ.

The V and J genes are TRBV19 and TRBJ2-5, with TRBD1 identical over 8 bases. The CDR3 contains 15 residues. CDR1 is LNHDA and CDR2 is SQIVND in the germline V gene (reference sequence). Trimming cost V 5 bases and J 2 bases; bases outside gene matches: 7. CDR3 loop: CASSSPGGRQETQYF. The CDR3 DNA reads as TGTGCCAGTAGTTCCCCAGGGGGCAGGCAAGAGACCCAGTACTTC.

The rearrangement joins TRBV6-5 to TRBJ1-5, with 8 positions matching TRBD1. With V trimmed by 6 bases and J by 3 bases, 7 bases remained unmatched. The CDR3 length is 15 residues. CDR1 and CDR2 (germline): MNHEY, SVGAGI. CDR3 bases: TGTGCCAGCAGACCAGGGGGCTATGACAATCAGCCCCAGCATTTT. Protein: CASRPGGYDNQPQHF.

J is TRBJ2-7 and V is TRBV5-1, with 9 bases lining up with TRBD2. Losses at the gene ends were 0 bases for V and 6 bases for J; bases not matched to a gene: 7. Per the germline V gene, CDR1 is SGHRS and CDR2 is YFSETQ. This CDR3 has 15 residues. The CDR3: CASSLAHAGGPEQYF. DNA for the CDR3: TGCGCCAGCAGCTTGGCACATGCGGGGGGGCCCGAGCAGTACTTC.

This sequence joins TRBV5-1 and TRBJ2-7; TRBD1 matches at 10 bases. From germline, CDR1 is SGHRS and CDR2 YFSETQ. J was trimmed by 3 bases and V by 3 bases; bases with no gene match: 3. This CDR3 spans 14 amino acids. CDR3 region: CASSYRDRGYEQYF. As DNA, the CDR3 is TGCGCCAGCAGCTACCGGGACAGGGGCTACGAGCAGTACTTC.

V usage is TRBV6-6 and J usage is TRBJ2-7; TRBD1 matches at 8 bases. This CDR3 spans 14 amino acids. The V segment lost 7 bases and the J segment 6 bases; nucleotides outside the gene matches: 11. CDR1 and CDR2 (germline): MNHNY, SVGAGI (reference sequence). CDR3: CASTRRTGSSEQYF. The CDR3 region has the DNA TGTGCCAGCACCCGACGGACAGGGTCGAGCGAGCAGTACTTC.

The chain is built from TRBV7-9 and TRBJ2-7; 10 nucleotides line up with TRBD1. The CDR3 extends over 16 amino acids. J lost 4 bases, V lost 4 bases, and 10 bases had no gene match. Germline V gene lookup returns CDR1 SEHNR and CDR2 FQNEAQ (reference sequence). The CDR3 nucleotides are TGTGCCAGCAGCTCCCGCGGGGGACAGGGGTTGTACGAGCAGTACTTC. The encoded protein is CASSSRGGQGLYEQYF.

This clone was counted a few times. The V gene is TRBV4-3, the J gene TRBJ2-7, with 7 bases that match TRBD1. Trimming took 0 bases from V and 6 from J; bases not matched to a gene: 11. Germline loops: CDR1 LGHNA, CDR2 YSLEER. The CDR3 has 16 amino acids. The CDR3 sequence: CASSQDISPGQLEQYF. Here the CDR3 DNA reads TGCGCCAGCAGCCAAGACATTTCCCCGGGACAGCTCGAGCAGTACTTC.

Worth noting for this clone: Its ends do not fully match the called genes, so a read error is possible. V is TRBV7-9 and J is TRBJ2-7; TRBD2 matches 8 bases. The germline gives CDR1 SEHNR, CDR2 FQNEAQ (reference sequence). The CDR3 consists of 16 residues. CDR3 coding DNA: TGTTCCAGCAGCTTAGTGGCTAGCGGGTCTCCCTACGAGCAGTACTTC. Translation gives CSSSLVASGSPYEQYF.

This clone has only a few counts. The chain is built from TRBV7-6 and TRBJ2-7; TRBD2 might be the D (6 bases). The CDR3 has 16 residues. Per germline, CDR1 SGHVS and CDR2 FNYEAQ. Trimming shortened V by 1 base and J by 3 bases, and 16 bases separated the two germline ends. CDR3 protein: CASSLEGWGEGYEQYF. The CDR3 DNA sequence: TGTGCCAGCAGCTTAGAGGGGTGGGGGGAAGGCTACGAGCAGTACTTC.

The rearrangement joins TRBV27 to TRBJ2-1; D not resolved. Per germline, CDR1 MNHEY and CDR2 SMNVEV (reference sequence). This CDR3 is 15 amino acids long. V was cut by 5 bases and J by 0 bases, with 11 bases left in between. CDR3: CASSGGRSSYNEQFF. Written as DNA, the CDR3 is TGTGCCAGCAGTGGCGGTCGGAGCTCCTACAATGAGCAGTTCTTC.

The chain joins TRBV4-2 to TRBJ1-2; D gene ambiguous. The germline V and J ends were trimmed by 0 bases and 1 base, with 9 bases remaining between them. Germline CDR1 is LGHNA and CDR2 is YNFKEQ. The CDR3 has 15 amino acids. In DNA form, the CDR3 reads TGTGCCAGCAGCCAAGATCCCGGGGATAACTATGGCTACACCTTC. As protein: CASSQDPGDNYGYTF.

J is TRBJ2-2 and V is TRBV5-1; 7 nucleotides agree with TRBD1. J lost 1 base, V lost 3 bases, and 3 bases had no gene match. Per the germline V gene, CDR1 is SGHRS and CDR2 is YFSETQ. There are 15 residues in the CDR3. In DNA, the CDR3 is TGCGCCAGCAGCTCAGGACAGGTGAACACCGGGGAGCTGTTTTTT. This gives the protein CASSSGQVNTGELFF.

In nucleotides, the CDR3 is TGCGCCAGCAGCTTGGCCTCGGAGCCAGCAGAGACCCAGTACTTC. Amino acids: CASSLASEPAETQYF. The chain joins TRBV5-1 to TRBJ2-5, with D hard to call. The V end lost 0 bases, the J end lost 4 bases, and 13 bases lay between the germline ends. The CDR3 is 15 residues long. The germline V gene has CDR1 SGHRS and CDR2 YFSETQ. Filled out from reference TRBV5-1 and TRBJ2-5, the complete variable domain reads KAGVTQTPRYLIKTRGQQVTLSCSPISGHRSVSWYQQTPGQGLQFLFEYFSETQRNKGNFPGRFSGRQFSNSRSEMNVSTLELGDSALYLCASSLASEPAETQYFGPGTRLLVL.

The chain has TRBV2 and TRBJ1-2, with unresolved D. V was clipped by 6 bases and J by 0 bases, with 8 bases between them. Germline CDR1 reads SNHLY; CDR2 reads FYNNEI. The CDR3 runs to 13 residues. The CDR3 bases are TGTGCCAGCAGAACTAGTTCTAACTATGGCTACACCTTC. Amino acids: CASRTSSNYGYTF.

The gene calls are TRBV5-1 and TRBJ1-1; D is undetermined. The CDR3 runs 14 residues. CDR1 is SGHRS and CDR2 is YFSETQ in the germline V gene. Trimming shortened V by 6 bases and J by 0 bases, and 12 bases separated the two germline ends. In DNA form, the CDR3 reads TGCGCCAGCACCCTCGACACCATGAACACTGAAGCTTTCTTT. This codes for CASTLDTMNTEAFF.

In this sample, this clone turned up a few times. V gene TRBV28 combines with J gene TRBJ1-3; no reliable D call. This CDR3 comprises 13 residues. V shed 7 bases and J shed 0 bases, with 7 bases lying between them. Germline V gives CDR1 MDHEN, CDR2 SYDVKM. CDR3: CASTPFSGNTIYF. DNA for the CDR3: TGTGCCAGCACCCCTTTCTCTGGAAACACCATATATTTT.

J is TRBJ2-1 and V is TRBV9, with TRBD2 matching over 9 bases. The J segment lost 7 bases and the V segment lost 2 bases, leaving 7 bases of the junction unmatched. From germline, CDR1 is SGDLS and CDR2 YYNGEE. There are 15 residues in the CDR3. The CDR3 loop reads CASSVAGGPGNEQFF. DNA for the CDR3: TGTGCCAGCAGCGTGGCGGGGGGGCCGGGGAATGAGCAGTTCTTC.

This clone was detected only once. The chain uses TRBV19 and TRBJ1-6; D is possibly TRBD1 (6 bases). There are 13 residues in the CDR3. CDR1 LNHDA and CDR2 SQIVND come from the germline V gene (reference sequence). Deletions cut 6 bases from V and 10 bases from J, with 13 bases between. The CDR3 region is CASSPRGNSPLHF. In DNA form, the CDR3 reads TGTGCCAGTAGCCCCAGGGGAAACTCACCCCTCCACTTT.

The V gene is TRBV18, the J gene TRBJ1-4; no definite D call. V lost 0 bases, J lost 3 bases, and 8 bases lay in between. The CDR3 loop spans 15 amino acids. Germline V gene data show CDR1 as KGHSH and CDR2 as LQKENI. CDR3 sequence reads: CASSPPAAANEKLFF. The CDR3 bases are TGTGCCAGCTCACCACCAGCGGCTGCTAATGAAAAACTGTTTTTT.